These T cell receptor beta chains were read from a single sample in a study of CD8 T cell repertoires and HIV-1 epitope variants. This table comes from immunoSEQ multiplex PCR, and its TCRdb copy is limited to in-frame clones, with some not included. Among over 90,000 clones, roughly four fifths were seen once, and the ten largest hold roughly 26%. Source material: uncultured baseline CD8+ T cells from peripheral blood mononuclear cells (PBMCs). These receptor sequences come from a male donor with HIV. CDR3s leave out the opening cysteine and the closing phenylalanine or tryptophan.

>TRBJ2-7|TRBV6-5
ASSYGTGNSYEQY
>TRBJ2-3|TRBV27
ASSLYALLGRGDLDTQY
>TRBJ2-7|TRBV7-7
ASSPYRVHEQY
>TRBJ2-7|TRBV27
ASSLIGRGGQY
>TRBJ1-2|TRBV6-1
ASSGQGGYGYT
>TRBJ2-6|TRBV28
ASSSGQGVISGANVLT
>TRBJ1-1|TRBV7-2
ASSSFVNTEAF
>TRBJ2-3|TRBV7-8
ASSPRDSSTDTQY
>TRBJ2-6|TRBV7-9
ASSLGPGANVLT
>TRBJ2-7|TRBV6-5
ASLTGFGEQY
>TRBJ2-7|TRBV11-3
ASSSGGGSEQY
>TRBJ2-1|TRBV28
ASSLPPGVGQDPMPSYNEQF
>TRBJ2-3|TRBV5-4
ASSNPSLWKADTQY
>TRBJ2-5|TRBV11-2
ASSPGQGGETQY
>TRBJ2-6|TRBV27
ASTSGANVLT